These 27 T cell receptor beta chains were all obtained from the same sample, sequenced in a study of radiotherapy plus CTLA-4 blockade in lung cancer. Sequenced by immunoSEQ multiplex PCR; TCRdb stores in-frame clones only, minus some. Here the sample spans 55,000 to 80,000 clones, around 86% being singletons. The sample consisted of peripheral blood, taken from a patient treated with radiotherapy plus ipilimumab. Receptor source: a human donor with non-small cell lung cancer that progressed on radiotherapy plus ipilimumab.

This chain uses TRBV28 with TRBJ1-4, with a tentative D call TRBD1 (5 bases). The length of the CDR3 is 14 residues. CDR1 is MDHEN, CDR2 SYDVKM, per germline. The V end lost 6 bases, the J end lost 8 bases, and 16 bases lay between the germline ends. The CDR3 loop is CASRGRAGLEKLFF. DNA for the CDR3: TGTGCCAGCAGGGGCAGGGCGGGGTTAGAAAAACTGTTTTTT.

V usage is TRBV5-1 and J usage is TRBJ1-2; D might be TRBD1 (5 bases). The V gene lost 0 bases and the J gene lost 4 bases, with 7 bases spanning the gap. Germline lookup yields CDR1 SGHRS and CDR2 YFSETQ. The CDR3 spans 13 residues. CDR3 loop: CASSLGQFYGYTF. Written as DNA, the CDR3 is TGCGCCAGCAGCTTGGGACAGTTCTATGGCTACACCTTC.

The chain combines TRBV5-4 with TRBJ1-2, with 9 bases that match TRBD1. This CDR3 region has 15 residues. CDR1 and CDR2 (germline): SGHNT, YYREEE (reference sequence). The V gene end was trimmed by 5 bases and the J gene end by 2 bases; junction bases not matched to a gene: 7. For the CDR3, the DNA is TGTGCCAGCAGGAGAACCGGGACAGGGAACTATGGCTACACCTTC. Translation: CASRRTGTGNYGYTF. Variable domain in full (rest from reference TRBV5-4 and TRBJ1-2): ETGVTQSPTHLIKTRGQQVTLRCSSQSGHNTVSWYQQALGQGPQFIFQYYREEENGRGNFPPRFSGLQFPNYSSELNVNALELDDSALYLCASRRTGTGNYGYTFGSGTRLTVV.

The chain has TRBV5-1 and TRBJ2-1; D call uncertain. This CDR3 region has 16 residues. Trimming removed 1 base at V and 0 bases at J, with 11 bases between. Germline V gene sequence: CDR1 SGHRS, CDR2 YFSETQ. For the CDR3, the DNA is TGCGCCAGCAGCTTGTCCACGCGAAGCTCCTACAATGAGCAGTTCTTC. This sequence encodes CASSLSTRSSYNEQFF.

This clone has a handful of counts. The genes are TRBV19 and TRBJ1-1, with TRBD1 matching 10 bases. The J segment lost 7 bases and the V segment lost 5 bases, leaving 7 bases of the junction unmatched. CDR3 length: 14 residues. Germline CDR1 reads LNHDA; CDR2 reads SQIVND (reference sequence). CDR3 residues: CASSWGRDRGEAFF. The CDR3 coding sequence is TGTGCCAGTAGTTGGGGCCGGGACAGGGGTGAAGCTTTCTTT.

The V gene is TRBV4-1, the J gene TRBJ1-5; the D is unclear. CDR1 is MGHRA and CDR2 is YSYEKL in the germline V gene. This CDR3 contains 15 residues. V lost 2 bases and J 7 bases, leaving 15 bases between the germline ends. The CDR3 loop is CASSQTRAVRQPQHF. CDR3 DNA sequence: TGCGCCAGCAGCCAAACACGGGCCGTCAGGCAGCCCCAGCATTTT.

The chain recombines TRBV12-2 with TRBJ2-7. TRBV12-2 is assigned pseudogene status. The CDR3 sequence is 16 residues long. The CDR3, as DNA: TGTGCAAGTCGCTTAGCGGGGGTAAGGAGGACCGTATGCCAGTACTTC. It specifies CASRLAGVRRTVCQYF.

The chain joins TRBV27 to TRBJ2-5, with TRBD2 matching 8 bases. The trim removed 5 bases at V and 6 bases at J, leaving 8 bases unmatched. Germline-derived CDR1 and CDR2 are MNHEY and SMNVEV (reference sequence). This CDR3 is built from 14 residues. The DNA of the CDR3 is TGTGCCAGCAGTGGGACTAGGATCCAGAAGACCCAGTACTTC. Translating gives CASSGTRIQKTQYF.

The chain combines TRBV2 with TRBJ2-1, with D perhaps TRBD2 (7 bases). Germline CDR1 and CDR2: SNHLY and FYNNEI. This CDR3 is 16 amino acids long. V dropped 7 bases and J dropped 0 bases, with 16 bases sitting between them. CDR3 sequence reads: CASKGGGLSSYNEQFF. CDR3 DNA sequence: TGTGCCAGCAAAGGGGGGGGCCTAAGCTCCTACAATGAGCAGTTCTTC.

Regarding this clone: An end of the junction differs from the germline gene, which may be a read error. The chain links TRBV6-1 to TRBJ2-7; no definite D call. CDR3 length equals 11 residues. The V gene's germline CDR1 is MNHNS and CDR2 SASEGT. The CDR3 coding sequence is TGTGCCAGCATTTATAAGGCGGAGTACGACTTC. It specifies CASIYKAEYDF.

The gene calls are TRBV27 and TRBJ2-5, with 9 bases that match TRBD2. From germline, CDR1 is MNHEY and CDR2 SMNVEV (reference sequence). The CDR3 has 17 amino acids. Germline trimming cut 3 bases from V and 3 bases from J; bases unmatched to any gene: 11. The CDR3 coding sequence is TGTGCCAGCAGTTTCTGGGCGGCGGGAGGGCCGGAAGAGACCCAGTACTTC. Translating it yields CASSFWAAGGPEETQYF.

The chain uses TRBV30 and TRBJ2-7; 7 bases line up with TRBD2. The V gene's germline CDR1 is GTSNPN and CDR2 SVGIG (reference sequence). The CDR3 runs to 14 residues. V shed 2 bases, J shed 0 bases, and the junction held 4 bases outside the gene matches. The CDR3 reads CAWSRIAGSYEQYF. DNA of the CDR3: TGTGCCTGGAGTCGGATAGCGGGCTCCTACGAGCAGTACTTC.

The CDR3 nucleotides are TGTGCCAGCAGCCAGGGCTCTGGAAACACCATATATTTT. Protein product: CASSQGSGNTIYF. The chain carries TRBV6-1 and TRBJ1-3; D is possibly TRBD1 (5 bases). Trimming shortened V by 6 bases and J by 0 bases, and 6 bases separated the two germline ends. The V gene's germline CDR1 is MNHNS and CDR2 SASEGT. The CDR3 sequence is 13 residues long.

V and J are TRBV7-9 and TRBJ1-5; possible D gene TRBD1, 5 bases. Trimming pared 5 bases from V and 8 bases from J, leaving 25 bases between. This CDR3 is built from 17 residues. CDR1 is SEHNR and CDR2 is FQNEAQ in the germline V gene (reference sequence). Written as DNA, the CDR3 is TGTGCCAGCAGCCAGTCCGGGGACGGCGCCCCACCGGAGCCCCAGCATTTT. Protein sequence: CASSQSGDGAPPEPQHF.

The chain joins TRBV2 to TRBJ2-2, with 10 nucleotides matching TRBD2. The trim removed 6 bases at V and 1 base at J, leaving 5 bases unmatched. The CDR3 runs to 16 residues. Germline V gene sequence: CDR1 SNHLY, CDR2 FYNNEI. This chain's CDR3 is CASRKLAGRNTGELFF. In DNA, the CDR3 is TGTGCCAGCAGGAAACTAGCGGGGCGGAACACCGGGGAGCTGTTTTTT.

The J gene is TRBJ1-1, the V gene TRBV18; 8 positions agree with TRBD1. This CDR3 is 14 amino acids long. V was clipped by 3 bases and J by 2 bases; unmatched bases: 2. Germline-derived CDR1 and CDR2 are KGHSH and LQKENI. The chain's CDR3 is CASSPGQANTEAFF. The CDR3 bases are TGTGCCAGCTCACCGGGACAGGCCAACACTGAAGCTTTCTTT. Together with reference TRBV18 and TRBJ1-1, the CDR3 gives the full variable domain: NAGVMQNPRHLVRRRGQEARLRCSPMKGHSHVYWYRQLPEEGLKFMVYLQKENIIDESGMPKERFSAEFPKEGPSILRIQQVVRGDSAAYFCASSPGQANTEAFFGQGTRLTVV.

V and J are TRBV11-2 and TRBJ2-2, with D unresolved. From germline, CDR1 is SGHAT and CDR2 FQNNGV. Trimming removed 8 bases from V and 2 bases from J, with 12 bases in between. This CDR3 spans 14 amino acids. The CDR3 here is CASHGPTNTGELFF. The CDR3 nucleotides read TGTGCCAGCCACGGACCCACTAACACCGGGGAGCTGTTTTTT. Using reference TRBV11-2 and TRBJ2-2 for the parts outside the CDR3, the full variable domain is EAGVAQSPRYKIIEKRQSVAFWCNPISGHATLYWYQQILGQGPKLLIQFQNNGVVDDSQLPKDRFSAERLKGVDSTLKIQPAKLEDSAVYLCASHGPTNTGELFFGEGSRLTVL.

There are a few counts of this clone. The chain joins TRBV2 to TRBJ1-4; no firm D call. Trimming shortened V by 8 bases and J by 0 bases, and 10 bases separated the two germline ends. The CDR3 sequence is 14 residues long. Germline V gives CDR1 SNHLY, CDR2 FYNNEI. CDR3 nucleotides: TGTGCCAGCCTGGGGTTTGCAACTAATGAAAAACTGTTTTTT. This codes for CASLGFATNEKLFF.

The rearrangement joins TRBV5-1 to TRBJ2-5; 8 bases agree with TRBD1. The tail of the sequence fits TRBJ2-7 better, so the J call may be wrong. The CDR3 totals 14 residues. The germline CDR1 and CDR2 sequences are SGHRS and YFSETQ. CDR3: CASSLAQGAIEQYF. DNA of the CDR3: TGCGCCAGCAGCTTGGCGCAGGGGGCGATCGAGCAGTACTTC.

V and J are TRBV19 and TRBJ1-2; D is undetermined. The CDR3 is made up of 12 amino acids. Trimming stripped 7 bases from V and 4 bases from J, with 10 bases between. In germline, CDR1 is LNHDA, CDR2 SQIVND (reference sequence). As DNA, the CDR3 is TGTGCCAGTAAATCCACCGGCTATGGCTACACCTTC. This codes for CASKSTGYGYTF. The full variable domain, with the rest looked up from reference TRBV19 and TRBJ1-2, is DGGITQSPKYLFRKEGQNVTLSCEQNLNHDAMYWYRQDPGQGLRLIYYSQIVNDFQKGDIAEGYSVSREKKESFPLTVTSAQKNPTAFYLCASKSTGYGYTFGSGTRLTVV.

The CDR3 bases are TGTGCCACCAGCAGAGATTCAGATGCCTACGAGCAGTACGTC. This encodes CATSRDSDAYEQYV. The genes are TRBV15 and TRBJ2-7; the D is unclear. The V end lost 0 bases, the J end lost 2 bases, and 8 bases lay between the germline ends. The germline gives CDR1 LNHNV, CDR2 YYDKDF (reference sequence). The CDR3 is 14 residues long.

CDR3 region: CAIARSGLSSGNTIYF. The CDR3 nucleotides read TGTGCCATCGCTCGCTCGGGGCTCAGCTCTGGAAACACCATATATTTT. The chain links TRBV10-3 to TRBJ1-3, with D perhaps matching TRBD1 (5 bases). With 8 bases removed from V and 0 bases from J, the gap between germline ends came to 17 bases. This CDR3 is built from 16 residues. Germline V gene sequence: CDR1 ENHRY, CDR2 SYGVKD.

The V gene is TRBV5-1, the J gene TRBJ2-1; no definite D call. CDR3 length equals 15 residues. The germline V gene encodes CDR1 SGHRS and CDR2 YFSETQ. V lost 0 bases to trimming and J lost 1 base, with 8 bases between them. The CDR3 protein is CASSLGWNSYNEQFF. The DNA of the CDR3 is TGCGCCAGCAGCTTGGGGTGGAATTCCTACAATGAGCAGTTCTTC.

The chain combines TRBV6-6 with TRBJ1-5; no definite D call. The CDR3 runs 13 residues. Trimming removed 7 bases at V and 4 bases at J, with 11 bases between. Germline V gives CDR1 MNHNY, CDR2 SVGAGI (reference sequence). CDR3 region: CASNRADNQPQHF. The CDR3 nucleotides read TGTGCCAGCAATCGGGCAGATAATCAGCCCCAGCATTTT.

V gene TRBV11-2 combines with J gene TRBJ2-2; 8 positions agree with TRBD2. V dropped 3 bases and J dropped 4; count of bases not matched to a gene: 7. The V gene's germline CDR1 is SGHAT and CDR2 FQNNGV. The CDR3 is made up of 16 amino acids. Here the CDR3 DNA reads TGTGCCAGCAGCTTGAGGGCGGGGGGAAGCACCGGGGAGCTGTTTTTT. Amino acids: CASSLRAGGSTGELFF. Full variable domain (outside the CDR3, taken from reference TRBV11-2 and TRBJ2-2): EAGVAQSPRYKIIEKRQSVAFWCNPISGHATLYWYQQILGQGPKLLIQFQNNGVVDDSQLPKDRFSAERLKGVDSTLKIQPAKLEDSAVYLCASSLRAGGSTGELFFGEGSRLTVL.

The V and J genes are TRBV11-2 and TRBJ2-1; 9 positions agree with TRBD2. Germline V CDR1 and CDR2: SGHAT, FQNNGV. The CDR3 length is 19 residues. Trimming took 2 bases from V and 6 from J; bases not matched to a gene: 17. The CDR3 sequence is CASSLRPSGVGGGTNEQFF. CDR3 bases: TGTGCCAGCAGCTTACGGCCTAGCGGGGTAGGGGGAGGTACCAATGAGCAGTTCTTC. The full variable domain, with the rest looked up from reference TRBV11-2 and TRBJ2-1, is EAGVAQSPRYKIIEKRQSVAFWCNPISGHATLYWYQQILGQGPKLLIQFQNNGVVDDSQLPKDRFSAERLKGVDSTLKIQPAKLEDSAVYLCASSLRPSGVGGGTNEQFFGPGTRLTVL.

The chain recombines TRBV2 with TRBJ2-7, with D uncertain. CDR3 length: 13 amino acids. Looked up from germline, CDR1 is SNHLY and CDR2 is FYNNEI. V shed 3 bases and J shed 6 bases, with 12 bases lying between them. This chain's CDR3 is CASSDTGLGEQYV. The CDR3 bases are TGTGCCAGCAGTGACACGGGCCTCGGCGAGCAGTACGTC.